The rows below give T cell receptor beta chains drawn from one sample of a study of siplizumab effects on memory and regulatory T cells. Profiled with immunoSEQ multiplex PCR; TCRdb holds only in-frame clones, not every one. The sample records 100,000 or so clones, 92% being singletons. The sequencing sample was made of non-Treg CD4+ T cells sorted from blood. The receptors derive from a human donor in good health. Both conserved end residues are part of each CDR3. A D gene is named only where the DNA matches it firmly. Size is stated for part of the rows, as once, few or many counts, or as a class when the clone is expanded.

D gene | J gene | CDR3 length | clone size | V gene | CDR3 DNA | CDR3 protein
. | TRBJ2-1 | 13 | . | TRBV6-5 | TGTGCCAGCAGCTCCCTAGACAGGAATGAGCAGTTCTTC | CASSSLDRNEQFF
TRBD2 | TRBJ2-7 | 18 | . | TRBV27 | TGTGCCAGCAACCTTTACGGACTAGCGGGAGGACCCTCCTACGAGCAGTACTTC | CASNLYGLAGGPSYEQYF
. | TRBJ1-2 | 12 | . | TRBV6-5 | TGTGCCAGCAGACACAGGGTTCATGGCTACACCTTC | CASRHRVHGYTF
. | TRBJ1-2 | 16 | . | TRBV6-1 | TGTGCCAGCAGTGAAGGGGGGGCACAGGGCTTCTATGGCTACACCTTC | CASSEGGAQGFYGYTF
TRBD1 | TRBJ1-2 | 14 | . | TRBV19 | TGTGCCAGTAGAACCCGGGACAGGGTTTATGGCTACACCTTC | CASRTRDRVYGYTF
. | TRBJ1-2 | 12 | . | TRBV18 | TGTGCCAGCTCAGCCACAGACTATGGCTACACCTTC | CASSATDYGYTF
. | TRBJ2-1 | 15 | once | TRBV6-6 | TGTGCCAGCAGACCCAGATCTAGCACCTCGGGTGAGCAGTTCTTC | CASRPRSSTSGEQFF
. | TRBJ2-5 | 14 | few | TRBV21-1 | TGTGCCAGCAACGAAAGAGCGGGAGTGGAGACCCAGTACTTC | CASNERAGVETQYF
TRBD1 | TRBJ1-1 | 14 | . | TRBV7-9 | TGTGCCAGCAGCGATACAGGGGCGAACACTGAAGCTTTCTTT | CASSDTGANTEAFF
. | TRBJ1-5 | 15 | . | TRBV21-1 | TGTGCCAGCATACAGGGTACAGATAGCAATCAGCCCCAGCATTTT | CASIQGTDSNQPQHF
TRBD1 | TRBJ2-1 | 15 | . | TRBV5-4 | TGTGCCAGCAGCCGCGACAGGGGAACCTACAATGAGCAGTTCTTC | CASSRDRGTYNEQFF
TRBD1 | TRBJ1-1 | 11 | . | TRBV29-1 | TGCAGCGTGACCTCGGCAGGGGGAGCTTTCTTT | CSVTSAGGAFF